These T cell receptor beta chains were read from a single sample in a study of CD8+ T cells in alopecia areata. Sequencing used immunoSEQ multiplex PCR; TCRdb keeps in-frame clones, though not all of them. The table shows over 100,000 clones, with approximately 49% occurring only once. Here the sequenced sample was CD8+ T cells sorted from blood, taken at week 0. The receptors shown here come from a human donor with alopecia areata. Each CDR3 is given with its conserved first and last residue. The D gene is left open where the match is weak. Clone size, where shown, is once, few, many, or a class for clones that have expanded.

few,TRBV27,TRBJ2-7,12,NA,TGTGCCAGCAGTTTAACCGGTTACGAGCAGTACTTC,CASSLTGYEQYF
NA,TRBV19,TRBJ2-5,14,TRBD2,TGTGCCAGTAGTGGTCTAGCGGCTCAAGAGACCCAGTACTTC,CASSGLAAQETQYF
NA,TRBV27,TRBJ2-1,14,NA,TGTGCCAGCAGTTTACGTGACAATAACAATGAGCAGTTCTTC,CASSLRDNNNEQFF
medium-sized,TRBV4-2,TRBJ2-5,16,TRBD2,TGTGCCAGCAGCCAAAAGACTAGCGGGGGGCCGGAGACCCAGTACTTC,CASSQKTSGGPETQYF
few,TRBV27,TRBJ2-1,13,TRBD1,TGTGCCACCCGGACAGGGTCCTACAATGAGCAGTTCTTC,CATRTGSYNEQFF
few,TRBV29-1,TRBJ2-7,14,NA,TGCAGCGTTGAAGATCCGGGTACGGTCTCCGAGCAGTACTTC,CSVEDPGTVSEQYF
NA,TRBV6-1,TRBJ2-7,12,NA,TGTGCCAGCAGTGAGAGGCTCTACGAGCAGTACTTC,CASSERLYEQYF
NA,TRBV5-1,TRBJ1-2,14,TRBD1,TGCGCCAGCAGCTTGGGGACAGGTTTCTATGGCTACACCTTC,CASSLGTGFYGYTF
NA,TRBV6-5,TRBJ2-7,14,NA,TGTGCCAGCAGTTACTCCTCCAGGGATGACGAGCAGTACTTC,CASSYSSRDDEQYF
NA,TRBV6-5,TRBJ1-2,14,TRBD1,TGTGCCAGCAGTATCCTGGGGACAGGCTATGGCTACACCTTC,CASSILGTGYGYTF
few,TRBV27,TRBJ1-1,14,NA,TGTGCCAGCAGTTTGCGACCGGGAGGCTTACGAGCTTTCTTT,CASSLRPGGLRAFF
NA,TRBV2,TRBJ1-1,12,NA,TGTGCCACCAACCGACAGACTATTGAAGCTTTCTTT,CATNRQTIEAFF
once,TRBV6-5,TRBJ2-1,15,NA,TGTGCCAGCAGTTACTCGCCGGGGGCTCACAATGAGCAGTTCTTC,CASSYSPGAHNEQFF
NA,TRBV7-9,TRBJ2-7,12,TRBD1,TGTGCCAGCAGCTTAACAGGGGTCGAGCAGTACTTC,CASSLTGVEQYF
NA,TRBV6-6,TRBJ2-1,13,NA,TGTGCCAGCAGTTACGCCCGGATTAATGAGCAGTTCTTC,CASSYARINEQFF
NA,TRBV30,TRBJ2-2,18,NA,TGTGCCTGGAGTGTACTAATAGGGCGCCCGGAGTACGCCGGGGAGCTGTTTTTT,CAWSVLIGRPEYAGELFF
NA,TRBV29-1,TRBJ1-1,14,TRBD1,TGCAGCGTTGAAGGGGGACAGATGAACACTGAAGCTTTCTTT,CSVEGGQMNTEAFF
NA,TRBV27,TRBJ1-1,13,NA,TGTGCCAGCAGTGATCGTGGAAACACTGAAGCTTTCTTT,CASSDRGNTEAFF
NA,TRBV4-2,TRBJ2-5,17,NA,TGTGCCAGCAGCCAAGAGCACGGCAGGGTTTTGCAGGAGACCCAGTACTTC,CASSQEHGRVLQETQYF
few,TRBV30,TRBJ2-1,15,TRBD2,TGTGCCTGGAGTGATCAACTAGCGGGGGTTAGTGAGCAGTTCTTC,CAWSDQLAGVSEQFF
NA,TRBV7-9,TRBJ1-2,15,NA,TGTGCCAGCAGCTCACGGGACGCATATCCCTATGGCTACACCTTC,CASSSRDAYPYGYTF
NA,TRBV5-6,TRBJ2-5,15,NA,TGTGCCAGCAGCTTTGAGTCGGAGGGAATAGAGACCCAGTACTTC,CASSFESEGIETQYF
NA,TRBV5-1,TRBJ2-7,12,NA,TGCGCCAGCAGCTTGGTGGGGGCCGAGCAGTACTTC,CASSLVGAEQYF
NA,TRBV29-1,TRBJ1-1,13,NA,TGCAGCGTTGTTGTGTTTAAAGGGGTCGAAGCTTTCTTT,CSVVVFKGVEAFF
NA,TRBV4-2,TRBJ1-1,17,NA,TGTGCCAGCAGCCAAATTTGGGCAGACCCTGTGAACACTGAAGCTTTCTTT,CASSQIWADPVNTEAFF
NA,TRBV4-2,TRBJ2-3,16,TRBD2,TGTGCCAGCAGCCAGGGGACTAGCGGGGGCGCAGATACGCAGTATTTT,CASSQGTSGGADTQYF
NA,TRBV7-9,TRBJ2-3,15,TRBD2,TGTGCCAGCAGCCCTACCGGGACTAGCAGGAATACGCAGTATTTT,CASSPTGTSRNTQYF
NA,TRBV7-9,TRBJ1-6,12,NA,TGTGCCAGCAGCTTATCTGGTTCACCCCTCCACTTT,CASSLSGSPLHF
once,TRBV29-1,TRBJ1-2,11,NA,TGCAGCGTTGAAGGACGCGATGGCTACACCTTC,CSVEGRDGYTF
few,TRBV10-3,TRBJ1-1,12,NA,TGTGCCATCAGGGGCAGGGAGGCTGAAGCTTTCTTT,CAIRGREAEAFF
few,TRBV7-8,TRBJ2-5,15,NA,TGTGCCAGCAGCCTCAGAGAACAGGGCCAAGAGACCCAGTACTTC,CASSLREQGQETQYF
NA,TRBV2,TRBJ2-7,13,NA,TGTGCCAGCAGTGAGGACCCCGGCTACGAGCAGTACTTC,CASSEDPGYEQYF
NA,TRBV7-9,TRBJ2-1,13,TRBD1,TGTGCCAGCAGCTTCGGACAGGGGGTGGAGCAGTTCTTC,CASSFGQGVEQFF
NA,TRBV5-1,TRBJ1-1,15,NA,TGCGCCAGCAGCGCAGCCCTCCAGGGGAGCACTGAAGCTTTCTTT,CASSAALQGSTEAFF
NA,TRBV2,TRBJ2-5,13,NA,TGTGCCAGCAGTGGGGCCGGGTCCGAGACCCAGTACTTC,CASSGAGSETQYF
NA,TRBV6-6,TRBJ2-5,15,TRBD2,TGTGCCAGCAGTCCGACTAGCGGGTACCAAGAGACCCAGTACTTC,CASSPTSGYQETQYF
NA,TRBV5-1,TRBJ1-2,14,NA,TGCGCCAGCAGCTTGAATTCAGGGATCTATGGCTACACCTTC,CASSLNSGIYGYTF
few,TRBV18,TRBJ2-5,13,NA,TGTGCCAGCTCACCACCACATGAGGAGACCCAGTACTTC,CASSPPHEETQYF
few,TRBV7-9,TRBJ1-5,14,NA,TGTGCCAGCAGCTTAGGGGAGGGAAATCAGCCCCAGCATTTT,CASSLGEGNQPQHF
NA,TRBV5-1,TRBJ1-1,12,NA,TGCGCCAGCAGCTTGGCGACAGGAGGAGCTTTCTTT,CASSLATGGAFF
NA,TRBV7-9,TRBJ1-1,13,NA,TGTGCCAGCCAGATCGTGGGGAACACTGAAGCTTTCTTT,CASQIVGNTEAFF
NA,TRBV27,TRBJ1-1,13,TRBD1,TGTGCCAGCAGTGTGGACAGGGGCACTGAAGCTTTCTTT,CASSVDRGTEAFF
NA,TRBV6-5,TRBJ1-1,11,NA,TGTGCCAGCAGTCCAACAGGGAGGGCTTTCTTT,CASSPTGRAFF
NA,TRBV7-2,TRBJ1-2,15,TRBD1,TGTGCCAGCAGCTCGGTCAGGGGGCTCGACTATGGCTACACCTTC,CASSSVRGLDYGYTF
NA,TRBV27,TRBJ1-5,13,TRBD1,TGTGCCAGCAGTCCCGGACAGGCACGGCCCCAGCATTTT,CASSPGQARPQHF
few,TRBV6-5,TRBJ2-5,14,TRBD2,TGTGCCAGCAGCCTTAGCGGGGGTCAAGAGACCCAGTACTTC,CASSLSGGQETQYF
NA,TRBV4-3,TRBJ2-2,16,TRBD1,TGCGCCAGCAGCCCGCGGGACAGGGGGAACACCGGGGAGCTGTTTTTT,CASSPRDRGNTGELFF
few,TRBV23-1,TRBJ2-1,15,NA,TGCGCCAGCAATACAGGACCAGAGGCCTACAATGAGCAGTTCTTC,CASNTGPEAYNEQFF
NA,TRBV13,TRBJ2-7,14,TRBD1,TGTGCCAGCAGCTTACGGGACAGCACCTACGAGCAGTACTTC,CASSLRDSTYEQYF
NA,TRBV7-9,TRBJ1-6,15,TRBD1,TGTGCCAGCAGCTTAGGGGGACAGATCGATTCACCCCTCCACTTT,CASSLGGQIDSPLHF
NA,TRBV6-5,TRBJ2-7,13,NA,TGTGCCAGCAGTTACTCGTCCGGATCCGAGCAGTACTTC,CASSYSSGSEQYF
NA,TRBV27,TRBJ2-1,12,NA,TGTGCCAGCACAGAAAACGGCAATGAGCAGTTCTTC,CASTENGNEQFF
NA,TRBV4-2,TRBJ1-2,14,NA,TGTGCCAGCAGCCACAGTGGTGGGTTAAGTGGCTACACCTTC,CASSHSGGLSGYTF
NA,TRBV7-6,TRBJ1-6,12,TRBD1,TGTGCCAGCAGTACAGGGGGGTCACCCCTCCACTTT,CASSTGGSPLHF
NA,TRBV29-1,TRBJ2-1,12,TRBD2,TGCAGCGTTCATCGGGGGGGCAACGAGCAGTTCTTC,CSVHRGGNEQFF
NA,TRBV5-1,TRBJ2-1,15,TRBD1,TGCGCCAGCAGCTTGGATGGGGACAGCTACAATGAGCAGTTCTTC,CASSLDGDSYNEQFF